A single T cell receptor (beta chain) is shown here with its context. What it recognizes is unknown. The entry originates in a study of beta chain features in type 1 diabetes. About the study: The patients were much like the healthy donors in age, gender and cell yields.

Sequenced material consisted of expressed TCRB transcripts (all of the isolated RNA was reverse transcribed). An average of around 3.9 million reads was obtained for naive, central memory and regulatory T cell samples. Clones were read by immunoSEQ multiplex PCR, and TCRdb kept only the in-frame ones, dropping some. The sample consists of about 160,000 clones, roughly 59% of them appearing once. The ends were cut back, 5 bases at V and 2 bases at J, with 10 bases in the middle. The CDR3 extends over 12 amino acids. Per the germline V gene, CDR1 is SQVTM and CDR2 is ANQGSEA. There was one heparinised blood draw per donor, averaging approximately 120 mL. Study-level findings and limits: The naive, central memory and Treg TCRB repertoires of patients appeared to be more similar to one another than those of healthy donors. Significant though moderate, a shortening of TCRB CDR3s appeared in all four CD4+ subsets of Type 1 diabetes patients.

This clonotype was sampled from a man between 25 and 39 years old with type 1 diabetes. Sequencing used naive CD4+ T cells from blood. The chain recombines TRBV29-1 with TRBJ2-7; D possibly corresponds to TRBD1 (6 bases). CDR3 coding DNA: TGCAGCGTTAGGGACAATCCCTACGAGCAGTACTTC. This gives the protein CSVRDNPYEQYF.